This T cell receptor (beta chain) originates from a study of cytomegalovirus exposure and HLA in healthy donors. The primer mix had 60 Vbeta and 13 Jbeta primers. The table came from immunoSEQ multiplex PCR; TCRdb's copy has only in-frame clones and leaves some out. The sample has tens of thousands of clones, about 81% seen once; the top ten hold about 53%. All donors participated as healthy donors of bone marrow. About this clone: Its cognate antigen is unknown.

Findings of the study overall: There were several of the most significant clusters that appeared linked to common viral pathogens in a later analysis. Using a false discovery rate of 0.05, a later analysis showed that 15,000 to 20,000 TCR beta sequences were associated with HLA alleles. There was a cluster of highly shared sequence variants that was likely a sequencing artifact.

This TCR was recovered from a man aged 45-65 years in good health and CMV-seropositive. Specimen: PBMCs.

CDR3 amino acids: CASSLDRGLGGYTF. The CDR3 region has the DNA TGTGCCAGCAGTTTAGACAGGGGCCTAGGGGGCTACACCTTC. V gene TRBV27 combines with J gene TRBJ1-2; 8 nucleotides line up with TRBD1. CDR3 length equals 14 residues. Unmatched junction bases numbered 7, after V lost 2 bases and J lost 8 bases. CDR1 and CDR2 from the germline V gene are MNHEY and SMNVEV (reference sequence).